What follows describes a single TCR beta chain. Antigen unknown. The entry originates in a study of early T cells in non-severe SARS-CoV-2 infection. Study summary: Sequenced bulk RNA came from whole blood that was unsorted, and chains were unpaired.

In the library, individual cDNA molecules carried attached unique molecular identifiers. TCRdb reprocessed the 5' RACE reads with MiXCR, giving one entry per CDR3 protein. The sample lists tens of thousands of distinct CDR3 sequences, 11% to 15% occurring once. CDR3 size: 15 residues. Trimming pared 5 bases from V and 0 bases from J, leaving 8 bases between. CDR1 LNHDA and CDR2 SQIVND come from the germline V gene (reference sequence). Notes on the study in general: VDJdb matching, biased toward anti-spike CD8 responses, missed private and CD4 specificities.

The sample comprised whole blood. This receptor was identified in an adult who was a healthcare worker with PCR-confirmed SARS-CoV-2 infection or an uninfected control (not recorded which). The rearrangement joins TRBV19 to TRBJ2-6, with D unclear. CDR3 DNA sequence: TGTGCCAGTAGTGCGCAGAGCTCTGGGGCCAACGTCCTGACTTTC. It specifies CASSAQSSGANVLTF.